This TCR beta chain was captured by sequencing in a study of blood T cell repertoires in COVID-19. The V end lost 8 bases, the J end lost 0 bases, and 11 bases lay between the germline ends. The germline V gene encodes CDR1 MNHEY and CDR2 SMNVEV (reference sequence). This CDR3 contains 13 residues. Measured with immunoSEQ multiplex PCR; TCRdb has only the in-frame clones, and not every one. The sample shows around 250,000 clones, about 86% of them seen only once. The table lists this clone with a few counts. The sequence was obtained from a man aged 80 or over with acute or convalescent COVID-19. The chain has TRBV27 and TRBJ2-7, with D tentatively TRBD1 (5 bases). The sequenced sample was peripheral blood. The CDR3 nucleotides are TGTGCCAGCTCCGGACAAAACTCCTACGAGCAGTACTTC. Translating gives CASSGQNSYEQYF.